This T cell receptor (beta chain) was sequenced for a study of neoadjuvant anti-PD-1 for oral cavity cancer (dated by TCRdb to the early 2020s). About the investigation overall: Patients mostly received three to four biweekly doses of nivolumab at 3 mg/kg before curative-intent surgical resection. Responders were defined as patients with complete response, partial response or stable disease by RECIST 1.1; non-responders were defined as patients with progression. An approximately 32% response rate was observed in the parent correlative cohort, in which around eleven patients were included. Patients without progression received a fourth nivolumab dose around day 43 and underwent definitive surgical resection on days 50-56.

The label giving this sample's time point can be read as: after neoadjuvant nivolumab, at surgical resection. None of the patients had received prior systemic or radiation treatment, and all were newly diagnosed with stage II-IVA oral cavity squamous cell carcinoma. Everyone in the cohort had locally advanced, HPV-negative oral cavity squamous cell carcinoma. Peripheral blood mononuclear cells were analyzed directly and were not maintained or expanded in culture. The samples were obtained from a longitudinal correlative study of a single-arm phase II trial testing neoadjuvant nivolumab in oral cavity squamous cell carcinoma. Subject-matched pre- and post-treatment PBMCs and tumors from three responders and three non-responders were subjected to genomic DNA-based TCRbeta sequencing. Peripheral blood mononuclear cells were collected before nivolumab treatment and were collected again after treatment, at the time of surgery. The Maxwell RSC DNA from Cells kit was used to isolate genomic DNA from PBMCs.

From the cysteine through the phenylalanine, the CDR3 covers 15 amino acids. Just the 45-base CDR3 DNA is kept, in frame starting at base 1. V sheds 6 bases and J sheds 6 bases, leaving 17 bases between their ends. CDR1 and CDR2 were assigned from the germline V gene as MNHNS and SASEGT. For deep sequencing of PBMC libraries, mostly 480 ng of input genomic DNA was used, and six replicates were run per sample. Following the manufacturer's instructions, the team built TCRbeta libraries using the immunoSEQ hsTCRbeta kit. Sequencing of the completed libraries took place using an Illumina NovaSeq 6000 S4 flow cell after they had been pooled to about 3 nM. Per the original workflow: The immunoSEQ Analyzer handled quality control and preprocessing of the raw data. The analysis was restricted to productive rearrangements, with each unique CDR3 amino acid sequence defining a clonotype. Repertoire clonality was estimated as the Gini-Simpson index, which was calculated using the R package tcR. Student's t test was used to compare Gini indices, while Pearson correlation assessed associations with tumor size change. TCRdb re-hosts the immuneACCESS table, in-frame sequences only. Its copies lack some clones; in the studies checked, an unresolved V gene accounts for under half of them, and the cause for the rest is not known. The V and J calls and clone size come from that table; D and trimming were worked out from the DNA. The sample contains about 14,000 clones, about 73% of them found a single time. The top ten clones comprise 3.2% of the sample.

This clone has more than one count but fewer than ten. Its antigen specificity is not known. No much larger clonotype is one base removed from it; base qualities were not supplied. The study at large found these results: After neoadjuvant nivolumab, significantly higher T cell clonality (Gini index) was found within PBMCs in non-responders than in responders. A higher pretreatment blood Treg/Th17 ratio correlated with both higher pretreatment blood TCRbeta clonality and lower post-treatment tumor TCRbeta clonality. Only a few patients per response group were included in the TCR analyses, and larger cohorts for validation were called for by the authors.

The receptor comes from a person aged 40-85 years with oral cavity squamous cell carcinoma. In this chain, TRBV6-1 is recombined with TRBJ2-2; the D region is possibly TRBD1 or TRBD2, each matching across 5 bases. This sample comprised PBMCs, obtained after nivolumab (anti-PD-1) treatment. Here is the DNA: TGTGCCAGCAGCCGCGTCGGGGCCGAACCCGGGGAGCTGTTTTTT. Translated, this is CASSRVGAEPGELFF.